Shown below are 27 T cell receptor beta chains from a single sample sequenced in a study of T cell responses to AZD1222 COVID-19 vaccine. Data came from immunoSEQ multiplex PCR; TCRdb stores just in-frame clones and leaves some out. The repertoire holds about 26,000 clones, with 88% as singletons. Source: peripheral blood, taken 28 days after the second AZD1222 dose. Receptors were obtained from an adult who received the AZD1222 COVID-19 vaccine.

The V call is TRBV7-2, the J call TRBJ1-3; D is unclear. The V gene's germline CDR1 is SGHTA and CDR2 FQGNSA. Trimming pared 5 bases from V and 3 bases from J, leaving 8 bases between. The CDR3 is 13 amino acids. CDR3 in amino acids: CASSPQGGNTIYF. The CDR3 DNA is TGTGCCAGCAGCCCTCAAGGTGGAAACACCATATATTTT.

This clone was observed once. The chain recombines TRBV13 with TRBJ2-5; 7 bases align to TRBD2. The CDR3 extends over 16 amino acids. The V segment lost 2 bases and the J segment 0 bases; nucleotides outside the gene matches: 6. Germline loops: CDR1 PRHDT, CDR2 FYEKMQ (reference sequence). In nucleotides, the CDR3 is TGTGCCAGCAGCTTAACGGCGGGGGACCACCAAGAGACCCAGTACTTC. This sequence encodes CASSLTAGDHQETQYF.

The chain uses TRBV27 and TRBJ2-1, with TRBD1 matching 9 bases. Per the germline V gene, CDR1 is MNHEY and CDR2 is SMNVEV (reference sequence). The CDR3 is made up of 15 amino acids. V shed 1 base and J 7 bases; nucleotides not matched to a gene: 5. The CDR3 loop is CASSLLVTGGNEQFF. DNA of the CDR3: TGTGCCAGCAGTTTATTGGTGACAGGGGGGAATGAGCAGTTCTTC.

The chain has TRBV6-2 or TRBV6-3 and TRBJ1-1, with D tentatively TRBD1 (6 bases). The germline V gene has CDR1 MNHEY and CDR2 SVGEGT. V lost 2 bases to trimming and J lost 1 base, with 17 bases between them. This CDR3 comprises 17 residues. This CDR3 reads CASSYALGRGQNTEAFF. The DNA of the CDR3 is TGTGCCAGCAGTTACGCCCTTGGCAGGGGCCAGAACACTGAAGCTTTCTTT.

This chain joins TRBV5-1 and TRBJ2-7, with a possible D match to TRBD1 (6 bases). CDR3 length equals 15 residues. Trimming shortened V by 2 bases and J by 2 bases, and 14 bases separated the two germline ends. CDR1 is SGHRS and CDR2 is YFSETQ in the germline V gene. CDR3 sequence: CASSFLSDRPYEQYF. The CDR3, as DNA: TGCGCCAGCAGCTTCCTTTCGGACAGACCCTACGAGCAGTACTTC. The complete variable domain, with remaining parts taken from reference TRBV5-1 and TRBJ2-7, reads KAGVTQTPRYLIKTRGQQVTLSCSPISGHRSVSWYQQTPGQGLQFLFEYFSETQRNKGNFPGRFSGRQFSNSRSEMNVSTLELGDSALYLCASSFLSDRPYEQYFGPGTRLTVT.

The chain joins TRBV3-1 (or the pseudogene TRBV3-2) to TRBJ2-3; 11 nucleotides agree with TRBD2. V was pared by 4 bases and J by 2 bases, with 11 bases of the junction left unmatched. CDR1 is LGHDT and CDR2 is YNNKEL in the germline V gene (reference sequence). CDR3 length: 18 residues. The DNA of the CDR3 is TGTGCCAGCAGCCCCAGGAGCCTAGCGGGGGGCTACACAGATACGCAGTATTTT. Translated: CASSPRSLAGGYTDTQYF.

This rearrangement joins TRBV7-9 to TRBJ2-3; possible D gene TRBD1, 6 bases. This CDR3 spans 14 amino acids. Germline V gene lookup returns CDR1 SEHNR and CDR2 FQNEAQ (reference sequence). Trimming left V 2 bases short and J 5 bases short, with 11 bases between. The CDR3: CASSLTGMEDTQYF. The DNA for the CDR3 is TGTGCCAGCAGCTTAACAGGGATGGAAGATACGCAGTATTTT. The whole variable domain, remainder taken from reference TRBV7-9 and TRBJ2-3, is DTGVSQNPRHKITKRGQNVTFRCDPISEHNRLYWYRQTLGQGPEFLTYFQNEAQLEKSRLLSDRFSAERPKGSFSTLEIQRTEQGDSAMYLCASSLTGMEDTQYFGPGTRLTVL.

The chain joins TRBV19 to TRBJ2-2; 11 bases are shared with TRBD2. Losses at the gene ends were 4 bases for V and 5 bases for J; bases not matched to a gene: 9. The V gene's germline CDR1 is LNHDA and CDR2 SQIVND (reference sequence). CDR3 length: 17 residues. CDR3 loop: CASSRLAGGLTTGELFF. In DNA, the CDR3 is TGTGCCAGTAGTAGGCTAGCGGGGGGCCTAACGACCGGGGAGCTGTTTTTT.

This chain joins TRBV11-2 and TRBJ1-2, with 8 bases lining up with TRBD1. The V gene end was trimmed by 4 bases and the J gene end by 8 bases; junction bases not matched to a gene: 6. CDR1 and CDR2 from the germline V gene are SGHAT and FQNNGV. This CDR3 has 13 amino acids. The CDR3 reads CASSSTGGNGYTF. In DNA, the CDR3 is TGTGCCAGCAGCTCAACAGGGGGAAACGGCTACACCTTC. Supplemented by reference TRBV11-2 and TRBJ1-2, the full variable domain reads EAGVAQSPRYKIIEKRQSVAFWCNPISGHATLYWYQQILGQGPKLLIQFQNNGVVDDSQLPKDRFSAERLKGVDSTLKIQPAKLEDSAVYLCASSSTGGNGYTFGSGTRLTVV.

The J gene is TRBJ1-1, the V gene TRBV3-1 (or the pseudogene TRBV3-2); a possible D gene is TRBD1 (5 bases). This CDR3 has 15 residues. Germline CDR1 LGHDT, CDR2 YNNKEL (reference sequence). V was cut by 4 bases and J by 4 bases, with 16 bases left in between. CDR3 amino acids: CASSRLGSGGTEAFF. CDR3 DNA sequence: TGTGCCAGCAGCCGTCTCGGGTCTGGGGGCACTGAAGCTTTCTTT.

CDR3 sequence reads: CASSPGVNEQFF. CDR3 nucleotides: TGTGCCAGCAGTCCCGGTGTCAATGAGCAGTTCTTC. The gene calls are TRBV12-3 or TRBV12-4 and TRBJ2-1; unclear D gene. V was shortened by 5 bases and J by 6 bases, with 8 bases between the two germline ends. The CDR3 is made up of 12 amino acids.

This chain links TRBV7-2 with TRBJ2-7, with D maybe TRBD1 (5 bases). Between the trimmed V and J ends, which lost 2 bases and 0 bases, there was a span of 11 bases. The CDR3 covers 15 residues. Germline V gives CDR1 SGHTA, CDR2 FQGNSA. The CDR3 loop reads CASSLTGFSSYEQYF. The CDR3 DNA sequence: TGTGCCAGCAGCTTAACAGGATTCAGCTCCTACGAGCAGTACTTC.

The chain carries TRBV18 and TRBJ1-5; perhaps TRBD1 as D (5 bases). Trimming left V 4 bases short and J 5 bases short, with 12 bases between. Germline CDR1 and CDR2: KGHSH and LQKENI. The CDR3 runs to 14 residues. CDR3 nucleotides: TGTGCCAGCTCACTCGGGGCGAACTATCAGCCCCAGCATTTT. It encodes CASSLGANYQPQHF.

This chain connects TRBV6-5 to TRBJ1-1; D gene ambiguous. Trimming removed 0 bases from V and 5 bases from J, with 10 bases in between. CDR1 and CDR2 (germline): MNHEY, SVGAGI. The CDR3 is 14 residues long. CDR3 sequence (DNA): TGTGCCAGCAGTTACTCGATGGGCGTGACTGAAGCTTTCTTT. Translating gives CASSYSMGVTEAFF.

V and J are TRBV4-3 and TRBJ1-1, with D possibly matching TRBD1 (5 bases). Per germline, CDR1 LGHNA and CDR2 YSLEER. Trimming took off 4 bases at V and 3 bases at J, with 15 bases between the two ends. The CDR3 totals 15 residues. CDR3: CASSLLGRGDTEAFF. The CDR3 DNA is TGCGCCAGCAGCCTCTTGGGGAGGGGCGACACTGAAGCTTTCTTT.

The V call is TRBV6-4, the J call TRBJ1-4, with 7 bases that match TRBD1. This CDR3 contains 14 residues. The V and J ends lost 3 bases and 8 bases, in that order; junction bases with no gene match: 6. Germline values: CDR1 MRHNA, CDR2 SNTAGT. The CDR3 reads CASSEQGSGEKLFF. CDR3 coding DNA: TGTGCCAGCAGTGAACAGGGGTCAGGGGAAAAACTGTTTTTT.

As DNA, the CDR3 is TGTGCCAGCAGCGGGACAATCACGGAGGACGAGCAGTACTTC. Translation: CASSGTITEDEQYF. This chain uses TRBV9 with TRBJ2-7; D tentatively fits TRBD1 or TRBD2 (5 bases each). V lost 3 bases and J 5 bases, leaving 15 bases between the germline ends. Looked up from germline, CDR1 is SGDLS and CDR2 is YYNGEE. This CDR3 comprises 14 residues.

Turning to this clone: The conserved phenylalanine or tryptophan normally closing the CDR3 is absent here, so this likely arose from a read error. It is unclear where the CDR3 begins or ends on the DNA, so no DNA is shown, and the CDR3 is as TCRdb lists it. CDR3 protein: CASSLPPHPAGGLEV. The chain is built from TRBV5-4 and TRBJ2-2; the table's D gene call, TRBD2, was not cross checked with the DNA. The CDR3 extends over 15 residues, inclusive of both ends. CDR1 is SGHNT and CDR2 is YYREEE in the germline V gene (reference sequence).

This chain joins TRBV28 and TRBJ1-2, with no clear D. This CDR3 comprises 10 residues. The germline CDR1 and CDR2 sequences are MDHEN and SYDVKM. V lost 11 bases, J lost 7 bases, and 11 bases lay in between. DNA of the CDR3: TGTGCCGATAGAATGGGTGGCTACACCTTC. As protein: CADRMGGYTF.

The J gene is TRBJ2-5, the V gene TRBV5-4; 10 nucleotides agree with TRBD2. This CDR3 spans 14 amino acids. The ends lost 6 bases at V and 4 bases at J; junction bases unmatched: 6. Germline loops: CDR1 SGHNT, CDR2 YYREEE (reference sequence). The CDR3: CASKLAGDSETQYF. In DNA form, the CDR3 reads TGTGCCAGCAAGCTAGCGGGGGATTCAGAGACCCAGTACTTC.

This chain uses TRBV11-2 with TRBJ2-7, with a weak D call TRBD2 (6 bases). The length of the CDR3 is 13 residues. The ends were cut back, 2 bases at V and 6 bases at J, with 11 bases in the middle. From germline, CDR1 is SGHAT and CDR2 FQNNGV. The CDR3 DNA reads as TGTGCCAGCAGCTTAATTTGGGGGGTCGAGCAGTACTTC. Translated: CASSLIWGVEQYF.

V usage is TRBV7-2 and J usage is TRBJ1-1, with TRBD1 matching over 11 bases. Trimming at V came to 5 bases and at J to 3 bases, leaving 5 bases not matched to a gene. Germline CDR1 is SGHTA and CDR2 is FQGNSA. The CDR3 sequence is 15 residues long. The CDR3 spells CASSRTGGVDTEAFF. DNA for the CDR3: TGTGCCAGCAGCCGGACAGGGGGCGTGGACACTGAAGCTTTCTTT.

The chain has TRBV7-9 and TRBJ1-2; maybe TRBD1 (5 bases). V was clipped by 5 bases and J by 1 base, with 14 bases between them. This CDR3 has 15 residues. Germline V gene data show CDR1 as SEHNR and CDR2 as FQNEAQ (reference sequence). The DNA of the CDR3 is TGTGCCAGCAGCCGCGGACACTACGTTAACTATGGCTACACCTTC. Amino acids: CASSRGHYVNYGYTF.

This clone was seen once. The chain couples TRBV27 to TRBJ2-7, with D hard to call. CDR1 and CDR2 from the germline V gene are MNHEY and SMNVEV (reference sequence). V gave up 3 bases and J gave up 0 bases, with 9 bases separating them. The CDR3 extends over 14 amino acids. CDR3 in amino acids: CASSFGHFSYEQYF. The CDR3 DNA is TGTGCCAGCAGTTTTGGGCATTTCTCCTACGAGCAGTACTTC.

V and J are TRBV19 and TRBJ1-2; TRBD1 might be the D (6 bases). Germline V lookup: CDR1 LNHDA, CDR2 SQIVND (reference sequence). This CDR3 contains 18 residues. The germline V and J ends were trimmed by 6 bases and 2 bases, with 25 bases remaining between them. The CDR3 DNA reads as TGTGCCAGTAGAACAACAGGGATCCCCCGTTTCACGAACTATGGCTACACCTTC. Protein: CASRTTGIPRFTNYGYTF. The variable domain in full, completed from reference TRBV19 and TRBJ1-2, reads DGGITQSPKYLFRKEGQNVTLSCEQNLNHDAMYWYRQDPGQGLRLIYYSQIVNDFQKGDIAEGYSVSREKKESFPLTVTSAQKNPTAFYLCASRTTGIPRFTNYGYTFGSGTRLTVV.

V is TRBV6-5 and J is TRBJ2-1; 10 bases line up with TRBD2. This CDR3 region has 14 residues. V shed 5 bases and J 10 bases; nucleotides not matched to a gene: 8. The germline gives CDR1 MNHEY, CDR2 SVGAGI. The CDR3 loop is CASSRELAGFEQFF. CDR3 in DNA: TGTGCCAGCAGTAGGGAACTAGCGGGGTTCGAGCAGTTCTTC.

CDR3 DNA: TGTGCTAGTGGAACAGCGAGCGCGCATCAGCCCCAGCATTTT. Translated, it gives CASGTASAHQPQHF. The V gene is TRBV12-5, the J gene TRBJ1-5, with D unresolved. CDR3 size: 14 residues. Germline V lookup: CDR1 LGHNT, CDR2 FRNRAP. V lost 6 bases and J lost 5, with 14 bases in between.